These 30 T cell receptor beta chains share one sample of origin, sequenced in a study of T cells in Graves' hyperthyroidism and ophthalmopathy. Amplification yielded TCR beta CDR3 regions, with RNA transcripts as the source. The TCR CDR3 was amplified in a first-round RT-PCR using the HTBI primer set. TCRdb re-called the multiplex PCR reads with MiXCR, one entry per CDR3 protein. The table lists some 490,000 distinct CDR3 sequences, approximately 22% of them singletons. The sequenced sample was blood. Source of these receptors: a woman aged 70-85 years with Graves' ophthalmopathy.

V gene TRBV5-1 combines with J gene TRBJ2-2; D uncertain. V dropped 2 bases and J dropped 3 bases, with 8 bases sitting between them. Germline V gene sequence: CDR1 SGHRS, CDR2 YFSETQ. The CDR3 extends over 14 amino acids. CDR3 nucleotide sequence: TGCGCCAGCAGCTTCAGCAGGCACACCGGGGAGCTGTTTTTT. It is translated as CASSFSRHTGELFF.

CDR3 DNA sequence: TGTGCCAGCACCTCCTCAGGGGTCTTCTTCTCTGGGGCCAACGTCCTGACTTTC. It translates to CASTSSGVFFSGANVLTF. The chain carries TRBV12-3 or TRBV12-4 and TRBJ2-6; TRBD1 might be the D (6 bases). Trimming took 7 bases from V and 0 from J, leaving 19 bases between them. The CDR3 covers 18 residues.

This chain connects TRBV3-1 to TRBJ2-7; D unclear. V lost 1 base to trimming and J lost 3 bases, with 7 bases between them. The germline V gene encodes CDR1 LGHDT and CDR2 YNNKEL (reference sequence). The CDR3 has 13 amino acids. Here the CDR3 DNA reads TGTGCCAGCAGCCAAGCATCCCGCTACGAGCAGTACTTC. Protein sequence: CASSQASRYEQYF.

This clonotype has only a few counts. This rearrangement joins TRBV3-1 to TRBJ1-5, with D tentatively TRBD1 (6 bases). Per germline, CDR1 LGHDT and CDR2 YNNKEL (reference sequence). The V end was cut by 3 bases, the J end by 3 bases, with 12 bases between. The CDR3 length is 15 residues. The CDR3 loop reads CASSQDGGANQPQHF. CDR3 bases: TGTGCCAGCAGCCAGGACGGGGGGGCCAATCAGCCCCAGCATTTT.

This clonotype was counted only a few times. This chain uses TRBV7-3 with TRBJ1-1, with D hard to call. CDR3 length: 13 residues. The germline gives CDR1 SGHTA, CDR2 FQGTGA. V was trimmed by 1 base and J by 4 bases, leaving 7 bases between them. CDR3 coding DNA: TGTGCCAGCAGCTTAAACAAGGGCACTGAAGCTTTCTTT. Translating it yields CASSLNKGTEAFF.

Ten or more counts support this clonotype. The CDR3 here is CASSREQGLETQYF. The DNA of the CDR3 is TGTGCCAGCAGTCGCGAACAGGGATTAGAGACCCAGTACTTC. The V call is TRBV7-9, the J call TRBJ2-5, with D maybe TRBD1 (6 bases). The V and J ends lost 6 bases and 4 bases respectively, with 15 bases between them. Per germline, CDR1 SEHNR and CDR2 FQNEAQ (reference sequence). There are 14 residues in the CDR3.

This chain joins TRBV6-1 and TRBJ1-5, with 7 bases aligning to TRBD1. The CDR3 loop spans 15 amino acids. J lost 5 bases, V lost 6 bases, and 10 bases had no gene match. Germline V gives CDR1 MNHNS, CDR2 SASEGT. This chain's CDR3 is CASSPDRALHQPQHF. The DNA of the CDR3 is TGTGCCAGCAGCCCCGACAGGGCATTGCATCAGCCCCAGCATTTT.

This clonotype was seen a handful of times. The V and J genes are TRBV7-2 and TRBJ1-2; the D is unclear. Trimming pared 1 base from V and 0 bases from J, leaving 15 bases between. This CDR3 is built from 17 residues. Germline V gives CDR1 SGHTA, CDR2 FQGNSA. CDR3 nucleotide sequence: TGTGCCAGCAGCTTAGAGATTTGGGCCGGAGCTAACTATGGCTACACCTTC. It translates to CASSLEIWAGANYGYTF. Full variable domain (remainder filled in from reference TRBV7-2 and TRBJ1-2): GAGVSQSPSNKVTEKGKDVELRCDPISGHTALYWYRQSLGQGLEFLIYFQGNSAPDKSGLPSDRFSAERTGGSVSTLTIQRTQQEDSAVYLCASSLEIWAGANYGYTFGSGTRLTVV.

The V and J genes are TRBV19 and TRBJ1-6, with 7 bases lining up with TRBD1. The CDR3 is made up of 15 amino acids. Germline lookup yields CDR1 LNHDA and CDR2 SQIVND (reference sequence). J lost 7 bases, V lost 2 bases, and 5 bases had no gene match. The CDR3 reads CASSIPTGANSPLHF. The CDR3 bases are TGTGCCAGTAGTATACCTACAGGGGCGAATTCACCCCTCCACTTT.

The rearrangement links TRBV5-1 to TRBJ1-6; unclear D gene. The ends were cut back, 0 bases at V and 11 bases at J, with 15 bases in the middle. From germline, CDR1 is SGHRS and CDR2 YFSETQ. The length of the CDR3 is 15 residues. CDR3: CASSLAAGDGAPLHF. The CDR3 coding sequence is TGCGCCAGCAGCTTGGCCGCGGGAGATGGGGCACCCCTCCACTTT.

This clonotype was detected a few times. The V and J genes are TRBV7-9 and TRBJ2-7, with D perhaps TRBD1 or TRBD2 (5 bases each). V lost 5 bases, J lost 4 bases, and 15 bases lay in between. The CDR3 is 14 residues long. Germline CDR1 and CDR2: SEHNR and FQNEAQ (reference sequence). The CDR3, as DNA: TGTGCCAGCAGCGGGGGAGCGGAGGCTTACGAGCAGTACTTC. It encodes CASSGGAEAYEQYF.

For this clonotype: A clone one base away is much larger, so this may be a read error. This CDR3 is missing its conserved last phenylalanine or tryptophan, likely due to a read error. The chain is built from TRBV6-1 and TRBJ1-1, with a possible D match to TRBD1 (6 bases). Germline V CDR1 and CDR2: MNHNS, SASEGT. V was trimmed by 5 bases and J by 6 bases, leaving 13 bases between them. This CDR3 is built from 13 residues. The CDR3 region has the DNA TGTGCCAGCAGTACCTACAGGGATGCTGAAGCTTTCTCT. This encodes CASSTYRDAEAFS.

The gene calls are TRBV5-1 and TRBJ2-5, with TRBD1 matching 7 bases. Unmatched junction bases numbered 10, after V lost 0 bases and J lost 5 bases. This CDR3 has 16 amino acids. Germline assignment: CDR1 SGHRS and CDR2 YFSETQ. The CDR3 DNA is TGCGCCAGCAGCTTGGGATACAGGGGTGGTTCGGAGACCCAGTACTTC. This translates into CASSLGYRGGSETQYF.

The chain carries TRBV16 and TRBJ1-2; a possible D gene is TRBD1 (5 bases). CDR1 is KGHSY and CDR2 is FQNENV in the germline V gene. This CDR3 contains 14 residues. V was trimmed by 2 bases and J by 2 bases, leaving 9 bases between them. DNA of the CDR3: TGTGCCAGCAGCCAACTGGACACAAACTATGGCTACACCTTC. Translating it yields CASSQLDTNYGYTF.

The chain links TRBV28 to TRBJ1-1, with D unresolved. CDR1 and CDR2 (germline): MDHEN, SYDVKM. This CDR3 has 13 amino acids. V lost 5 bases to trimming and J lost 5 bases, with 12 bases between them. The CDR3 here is CASSLPVRTEAFF. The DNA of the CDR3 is TGTGCCAGCAGTCTCCCCGTGCGTACTGAAGCTTTCTTT.

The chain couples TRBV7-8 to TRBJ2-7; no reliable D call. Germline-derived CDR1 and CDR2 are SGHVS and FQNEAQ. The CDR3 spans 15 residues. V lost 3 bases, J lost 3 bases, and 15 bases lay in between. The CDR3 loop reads CASSFVVGDLYEQYF. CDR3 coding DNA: TGTGCCAGCAGCTTTGTTGTTGGAGACCTCTACGAGCAGTACTTC.

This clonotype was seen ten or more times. The CDR3 protein is CASSLLPAGGQGYTF. CDR3 bases: TGTGCCAGCAGCTTGCTCCCCGCAGGGGGACAAGGCTACACCTTC. This rearrangement joins TRBV5-6 to TRBJ1-2; TRBD1 aligns across 7 bases. This CDR3 comprises 15 residues. J was trimmed by 8 bases and V by 1 base; bases with no gene match: 11. CDR1 SGHDT and CDR2 YYEEEE come from the germline V gene. Complete variable domain (other parts from reference TRBV5-6 and TRBJ1-2): DAGVTQSPTHLIKTRGQQVTLRCSPKSGHDTVSWYQQALGQGPQFIFQYYEEEERQRGNFPDRFSGHQFPNYSSELNVNALLLGDSALYLCASSLLPAGGQGYTFGSGTRLTVV.

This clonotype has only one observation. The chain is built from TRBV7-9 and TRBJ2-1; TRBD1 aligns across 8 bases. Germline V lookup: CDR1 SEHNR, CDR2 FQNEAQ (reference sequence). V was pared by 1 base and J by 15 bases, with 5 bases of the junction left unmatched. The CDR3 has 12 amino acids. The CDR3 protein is CASSLGQGTLFF. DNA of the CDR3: TGTGCCAGCAGCTTAGGACAGGGGACCCTGTTCTTC.

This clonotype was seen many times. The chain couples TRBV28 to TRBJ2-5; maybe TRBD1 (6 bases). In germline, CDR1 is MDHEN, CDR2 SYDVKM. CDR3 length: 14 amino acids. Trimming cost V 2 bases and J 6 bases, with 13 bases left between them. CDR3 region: CASSLTSGTKTQYF. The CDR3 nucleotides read TGTGCCAGCAGTTTAACATCCGGGACAAAGACCCAGTACTTC.

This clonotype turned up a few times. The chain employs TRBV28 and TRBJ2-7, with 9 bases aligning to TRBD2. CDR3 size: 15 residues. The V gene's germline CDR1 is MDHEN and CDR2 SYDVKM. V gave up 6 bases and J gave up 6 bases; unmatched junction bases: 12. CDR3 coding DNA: TGTGCCAGCAGATTTAGCGGGAGTGGGAGTCGCGAGCAGTACTTC. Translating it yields CASRFSGSGSREQYF.

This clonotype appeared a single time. This chain's CDR3 is CASSVGEGRAGELFF. As DNA, the CDR3 is TGTGCCAGCAGCGTAGGGGAGGGGAGGGCCGGGGAGCTGTTTTTT. The chain joins TRBV9 to TRBJ2-2; 7 bases line up with TRBD2. V lost 0 bases and J lost 6; bases outside the gene matches: 5. The CDR3 spans 15 residues. The germline V gene encodes CDR1 SGDLS and CDR2 YYNGEE.

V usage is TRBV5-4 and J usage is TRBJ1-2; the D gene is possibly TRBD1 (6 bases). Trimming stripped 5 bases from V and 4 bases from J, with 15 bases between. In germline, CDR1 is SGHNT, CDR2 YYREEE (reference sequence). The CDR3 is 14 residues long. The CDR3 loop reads CASRNEGGSYGYTF. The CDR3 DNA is TGTGCCAGCAGAAATGAAGGGGGGTCCTATGGCTACACCTTC. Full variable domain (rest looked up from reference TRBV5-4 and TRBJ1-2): ETGVTQSPTHLIKTRGQQVTLRCSSQSGHNTVSWYQQALGQGPQFIFQYYREEENGRGNFPPRFSGLQFPNYSSELNVNALELDDSALYLCASRNEGGSYGYTFGSGTRLTVV.

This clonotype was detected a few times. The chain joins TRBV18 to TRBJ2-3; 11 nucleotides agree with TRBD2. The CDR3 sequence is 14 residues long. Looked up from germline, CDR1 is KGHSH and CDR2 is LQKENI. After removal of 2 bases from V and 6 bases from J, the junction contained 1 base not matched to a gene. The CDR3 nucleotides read TGTGCCAGCTCACCAACTAGCGGGAGCGATACGCAGTATTTT. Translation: CASSPTSGSDTQYF.

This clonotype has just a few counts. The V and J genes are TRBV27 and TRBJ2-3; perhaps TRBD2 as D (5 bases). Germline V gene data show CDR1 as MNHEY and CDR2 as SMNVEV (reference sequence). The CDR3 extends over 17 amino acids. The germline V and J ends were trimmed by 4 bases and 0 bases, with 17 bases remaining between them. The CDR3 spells CASSSQLRGGSTDTQYF. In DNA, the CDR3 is TGTGCCAGCAGTTCCCAACTCCGAGGAGGAAGCACAGATACGCAGTATTTT.

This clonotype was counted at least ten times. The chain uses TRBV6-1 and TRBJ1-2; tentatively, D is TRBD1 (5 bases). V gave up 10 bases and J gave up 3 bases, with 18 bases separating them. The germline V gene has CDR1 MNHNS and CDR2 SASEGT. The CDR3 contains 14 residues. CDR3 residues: CATQPAQGDYGYTF. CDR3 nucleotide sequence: TGTGCCACCCAGCCAGCACAAGGGGACTATGGCTACACCTTC.

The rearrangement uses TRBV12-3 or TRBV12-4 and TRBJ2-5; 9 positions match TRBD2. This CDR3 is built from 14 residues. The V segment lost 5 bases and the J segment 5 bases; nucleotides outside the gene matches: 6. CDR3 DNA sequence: TGTGCCAGCAGTATTAGCGGGAGTTGGGAGACCCAGTACTTC. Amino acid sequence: CASSISGSWETQYF.

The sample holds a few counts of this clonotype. The CDR3 bases are TGTGCCAGCTCACCGACTCAGGTTACTGAAGCTTTCTTT. Translating it yields CASSPTQVTEAFF. The chain is built from TRBV18 and TRBJ1-1; D call uncertain. The CDR3 consists of 13 residues. Germline-derived CDR1 and CDR2 are KGHSH and LQKENI. The V gene lost 3 bases and the J gene lost 5 bases, with 10 bases spanning the gap.

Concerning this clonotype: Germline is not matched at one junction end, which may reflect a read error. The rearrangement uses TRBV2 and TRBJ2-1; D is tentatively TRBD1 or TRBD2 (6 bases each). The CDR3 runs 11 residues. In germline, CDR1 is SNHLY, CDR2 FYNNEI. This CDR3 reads CACSEGGLQFF. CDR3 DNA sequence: TGTGCCTGCAGTGAGGGGGGCTTGCAGTTCTTC.

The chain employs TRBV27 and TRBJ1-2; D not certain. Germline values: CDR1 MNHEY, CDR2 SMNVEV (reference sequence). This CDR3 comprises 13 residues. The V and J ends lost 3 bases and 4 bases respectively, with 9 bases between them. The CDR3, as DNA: TGTGCCAGCAGTTTTTACGGCAGCTATGGCTACACCTTC. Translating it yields CASSFYGSYGYTF.

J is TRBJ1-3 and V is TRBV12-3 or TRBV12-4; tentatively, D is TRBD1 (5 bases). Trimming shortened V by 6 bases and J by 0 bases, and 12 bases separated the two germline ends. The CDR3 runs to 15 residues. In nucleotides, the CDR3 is TGTGCCAGCAGCCTCGACAGCTCCTCTGGAAACACCATATATTTT. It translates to CASSLDSSSGNTIYF.